This T cell receptor (beta chain) was obtained from a study of T cell changes during pregnancy in multiple sclerosis. TCRdb's copy holds only in-frame clones and misses some; the assay was immunoSEQ multiplex PCR. Counted here are 65,000 to 95,000 clones, about 93% occurring once; the ten biggest clones make up approximately 2.8%. Material: peripheral blood, obtained after pregnancy. The receptor's source is a female donor in good health, enrolled as a control in a pregnancy study.

The DNA of the CDR3 is TGTGCCAGCAAGACTAGCGGGGGGGGAGATACGCAGTATTTT. It specifies CASKTSGGGDTQYF. The chain is built from TRBV2 and TRBJ2-3, with TRBD2 identical over 14 bases. J gave up 5 bases and V 7 bases, and 2 bases lay outside the gene matches. The CDR3 extends over 14 amino acids. In germline, CDR1 is SNHLY, CDR2 FYNNEI.